This paragraph covers one T cell receptor beta chain sequence. Its ends do not fully match the called genes, so a read error is possible. In the original processing: It was from reference gene primer amplification that nucleated cell counts were estimated. Using immunoSEQ multiplex PCR, the repertoire was profiled, and TCRdb retains in-frame clones only, with some absent. V and J calls and clone size are given by that table; D and trimming were obtained from the DNA. Altogether about 43,000 clones are present, approximately 90% being singletons, with the ten largest covering 15%. The data were taken from a study of blood T cell repertoires in COVID-19. Germline CDR1 reads MDHEN; CDR2 reads SYDVKM. The CDR3 length is 14 residues.

The rearrangement links TRBV28 to TRBJ1-2; 8 positions agree with TRBD1. The source material was peripheral blood. The receptor's source is a man aged 55 to 70 with active COVID-19. This CDR3 is CASQFTPTGELRSF. CDR3 coding DNA: TGTGCCTCCCAGTTTACTCCGACAGGGGAGTTACGGTCCTTC.